This record concerns one TCR beta chain sequence. Its binding antigen is unknown. No base quality values were provided; no much bigger clone lies one nucleotide off. This sample stems from a study of CD8 T cells in Susac syndrome (dated by TCRdb to 2018 to 2020). About the investigation overall: Whether CD8+ T cell activation and differentiation in Susac syndrome was antigen driven was tested using repertoire sequencing. CD8+ T cell repertoire clonality was compared between more than ten healthy donors, approximately 14 Susac syndrome patients and 15 multiple sclerosis patients. The paper's findings and limits, for the study overall: The study acknowledged that relatively few individuals were included in the TCR sequencing and HLA analysis.

The CDR3 runs 13 amino acids, cysteine and phenylalanine included. Only the CDR3 portion is preserved as DNA: 39 bases, with reading frame beginning at the first base. V is cut by 5 bases and J by 6 bases, and the space between the germline ends is 11 bases. CDR1 and CDR2, looked up from the germline V gene (reference sequence), are SEHNR and FQNEAQ. Peripheral blood CD8+ and CD4+ T cells from healthy donors, Susac syndrome patients and multiple sclerosis patients were profiled using high-throughput TCR beta sequencing. Treatment-naive patients with stable or active relapsing-remitting disease fulfilling revised McDonald criteria were used as multiple sclerosis controls. Bulk CD8+ and CD4+ T cells were purified by magnetic negative isolation, whereas CD8+ TEMRA cells were enriched by FACS. Blood was collected in EDTA tubes and processed within 24 hours, with PBMCs isolated through density gradient centrifugation. PBMCs intended for TCR sequencing were cryopreserved in liquid nitrogen and were subsequently thawed in a 37 degrees C water bath. Purity of sorted or isolated CD4+, CD8+ and CD8+ TEMRA cells was at least 90%.

RNA was extracted with the RNeasy kit and roughly 0.45 to 1 ug was reverse transcribed using random hexamers. TCR beta CDR3 regions were amplified with the immunoSEQ multiplex PCR assay covering 54 Vbeta and 13 Jbeta segments. Bias from PCR amplification was corrected by using a synthetic template baseline for primer optimization and for computational correction. As for how the authors treated the data: Only productive sequences were kept, with reads annotated to V, D and J genes according to IMGT and analyzed in immunoSEQ Analyzer. Clonality was calculated as one minus the Shannon entropy normalized by log2 of the number of productive unique sequences. For each patient and control, public and private clones were evaluated within the 100 most prevalent clones. Clones were defined as Susac-specific if absent from the healthy and MS cohorts, from 900 to 1,300 published viral clones and from other ImmuneACCESS disease sequences. The public reads were quality trimmed at Q25 with fastp and then assembled into clones with MiXCR by TCRdb, keeping productive beta chains. Rows with one shared CDR3 protein collapse into an entry with the most common genes and DNA. TCRdb assigned the V and J calls; the authors' analysis was not used. The sample yields some 300,000 distinct CDR3 sequences; approximately 89% were counted once. The ten most abundant clones make up around 0.2% of the sample.

This chain joins TRBV7-9 to TRBJ2-1, with the D segment identity uncertain. This clonotype originated in a human donor with multiple sclerosis. The material sequenced was CD8+ T cells from PBMCs. The encoded CDR3 is CASSRAPSNEQFF. The nucleotide sequence reads TGTGCCAGCAGCCGGGCCCCGTCCAATGAGCAGTTCTTC.